This TCR beta chain was captured by sequencing in a study of vaccination effects on CD4 cells after COVID-19 (dated by TCRdb to 2021 to 2024). A note on the overall study: Post-vaccine samples across the study were collected a median of 72 days after the second dose, with a range of 14 to 241. The study compared SARS-CoV-2 spike-specific CD4+ TCR repertoires before and after mRNA vaccination in COVID-19 convalescent patients and infection-naive vaccine recipients. A total of 10 COVID-19 convalescent patients and a handful of SARS-CoV-2-naive healthy vaccine recipients were included in the full study. Cultures from other donors in the study were sequenced with the Oncomine TCR Beta short-read assay on an Illumina iSeq 100.

V lost 3 bases and J lost 0 bases; the stretch between them is 11 bases long. Counted from cysteine to phenylalanine, this CDR3 has 15 amino acids. The read is trimmed to its CDR3 DNA, 45 bases read in frame from base 1. Looking up the germline V gene yields CDR1 SGHRS and CDR2 YFSETQ. Preparation of the library involved the immunoSEQ multiplex PCR assay. DNA from the cultured and isolated CD4+ T cells underwent TCR beta CDR3 sequencing. The original methods were these. The analysis removed non-productive TCR sequences, trimmed reads to the CDR3 region, and retained only CDR3s that were 7 or more amino acids long. Antigen-specific clonotypes were identified with the MANAFEST web app by comparing expansion in peptide wells against reference cultures. To be called positive, a clone needed expansion at FDR<0.05 compared with the reference and with all other wells, an odds ratio greater than 5, and a frequency greater than 0.1% in two replicate wells. A clonotype was defined as cross-reactive if the clonotype was significantly expanded both in SARS-CoV-2 spike wells and in at least one common cold coronavirus spike condition. CDR3 similarity was assessed by Levenshtein distance with the stringdist R package, and unrooted trees were built with ape in R 3.6.1. TCRdb holds this immuneACCESS table with in-frame rearrangements only. Some clones are missing; in checked studies, unresolved V genes explain under half, and the rest has no known cause. That table furnishes V, J and clone size, whereas the DNA furnished D and trimming. Present in this sample are fewer than 85,000 clones, about 80% of which were seen just once. Around 0.9% of the sample goes to the ten largest clones.

Comment on this clone: Its antigen is currently not known. The input lacks base qualities; no much larger clone sits a single base away.

Overall results and qualifications from the work: Both infection-induced and vaccine-induced clones contracted markedly at late post-vaccination timepoints, which is consistent with waning T cell responses. The study was limited by a small number of convalescent patients and lacked early post-infection timepoints. Among healthy vaccine recipients, nearly all vaccine-induced clones were SARS-CoV-2 mono-reactive, and just 1 of 255 was cross-reactive with common cold coronaviruses.

In the ViraFEST assay, PBMC were stimulated with viral peptide pools, and antigen-specific CD4+ T cell clonotypes were then identified by expansion using TCR sequencing. After around 10 days of culture, CD4+ T cells were isolated with the EasySep CD4+ T cell isolation kit. Each participant got two doses of an mRNA SARS-CoV-2 vaccine, either BNT162b2 or mRNA-1273. The absence of prior SARS-CoV-2 infection in healthy vaccine recipients was confirmed by negative nucleocapsid antibodies before and after vaccination. Some 2.2 million PBMC per well were cultured in IMDM with about 4.6% human AB serum, 8.5 to 10 IU/ml IL-2 and gentamicin, plus 10 ug/ml peptides. On days 3 and 7, half of the culture medium was replaced with fresh IL-2-containing medium. Unless noted otherwise, every peptide stimulation condition was grown in triplicate wells. PBMC were separated from whole blood using Ficoll-Paque Plus gradient centrifugation and were then either cryopreserved at -140C or used fresh. The overlapping peptide pools covered the spike proteins of SARS-CoV-2 and of the common cold coronaviruses HCoV-NL63, HCoV-OC43 and HCoV-229E. Genomic DNA was extracted from cultured CD4+ T cells with the QIAamp micro DNA kit.

The TCR originated in a human donor who received a COVID-19 vaccine. The V gene is TRBV5-1 and the J gene is TRBJ2-3, with a tentative D gene TRBD2 over 5 matching bases. The specimen comprised CD4+ T cells from PBMCs cultured with HCoV-OC43 spike peptides, sampled after COVID-19 vaccination. What this sample's cell subset or site label stands for: HCoV-OC43 spike overlapping peptide pool stimulation. The nucleotide sequence reads TGCGCCAGCAGCTCCGACTACGGAAGCACAGATACGCAGTATTTT. This sequence encodes CASSSDYGSTDTQYF.